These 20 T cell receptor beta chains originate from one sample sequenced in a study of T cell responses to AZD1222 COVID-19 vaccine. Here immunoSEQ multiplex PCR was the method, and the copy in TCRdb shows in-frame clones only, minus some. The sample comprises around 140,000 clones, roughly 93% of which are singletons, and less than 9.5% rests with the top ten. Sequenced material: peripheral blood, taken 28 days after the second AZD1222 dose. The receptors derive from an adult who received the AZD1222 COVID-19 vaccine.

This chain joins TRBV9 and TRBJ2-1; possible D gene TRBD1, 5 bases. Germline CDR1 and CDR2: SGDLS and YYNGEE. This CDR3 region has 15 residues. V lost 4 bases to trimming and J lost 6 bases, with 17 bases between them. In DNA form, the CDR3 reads TGTGCCAGCAGCTCCTACCCCCAGGACATCAATGAGCAGTTCTTC. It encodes CASSSYPQDINEQFF. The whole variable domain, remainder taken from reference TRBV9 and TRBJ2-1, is DSGVTQTPKHLITATGQRVTLRCSPRSGDLSVYWYQQSLDQGLQFLIQYYNGEERAKGNILERFSAQQFPDLHSELNLSSLELGDSALYFCASSSYPQDINEQFFGPGTRLTVL.

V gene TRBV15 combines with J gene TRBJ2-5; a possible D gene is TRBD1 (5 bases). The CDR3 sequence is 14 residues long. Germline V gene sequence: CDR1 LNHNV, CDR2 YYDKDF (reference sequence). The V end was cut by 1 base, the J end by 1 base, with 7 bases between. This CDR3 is CATSRAQGQETQYF. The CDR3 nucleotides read TGTGCCACCAGCAGAGCCCAGGGCCAAGAGACCCAGTACTTC.

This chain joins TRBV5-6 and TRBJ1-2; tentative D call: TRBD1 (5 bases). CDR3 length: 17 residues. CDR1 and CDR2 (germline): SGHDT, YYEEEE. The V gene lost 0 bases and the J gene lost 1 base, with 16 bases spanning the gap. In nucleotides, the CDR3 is TGTGCCAGCAGCTTGGCGTGGAGGGGCTCCGTTAACTATGGCTACACCTTC. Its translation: CASSLAWRGSVNYGYTF. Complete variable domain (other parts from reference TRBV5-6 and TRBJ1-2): DAGVTQSPTHLIKTRGQQVTLRCSPKSGHDTVSWYQQALGQGPQFIFQYYEEEERQRGNFPDRFSGHQFPNYSSELNVNALLLGDSALYLCASSLAWRGSVNYGYTFGSGTRLTVV.

The CDR3 spells CASSSSGNNEQFF. CDR3 bases: TGTGCCAGCAGCTCTAGCGGGAACAATGAGCAGTTCTTC. The chain is built from TRBV7-9 and TRBJ2-1; TRBD2 aligns across 9 bases. Germline-derived CDR1 and CDR2 are SEHNR and FQNEAQ (reference sequence). The V segment lost 4 bases and the J segment 5 bases; nucleotides outside the gene matches: 0. There are 13 residues in the CDR3.

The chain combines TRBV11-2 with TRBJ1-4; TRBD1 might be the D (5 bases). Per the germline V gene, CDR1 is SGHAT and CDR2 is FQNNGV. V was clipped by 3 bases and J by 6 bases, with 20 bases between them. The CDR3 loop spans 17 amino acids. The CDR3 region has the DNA TGTGCCAGCAGCTTGGGAGCCCCGGGACCAATTCATGAAAAACTGTTTTTT. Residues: CASSLGAPGPIHEKLFF.

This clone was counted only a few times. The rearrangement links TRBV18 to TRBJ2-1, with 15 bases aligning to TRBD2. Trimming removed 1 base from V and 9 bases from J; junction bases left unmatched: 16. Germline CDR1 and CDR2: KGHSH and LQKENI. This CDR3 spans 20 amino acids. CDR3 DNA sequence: TGTGCCAGCTCACCACTTAGGGGTTCAGGACTAGCGGGAGGGTCGACTGAGCAGTTCTTC. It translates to CASSPLRGSGLAGGSTEQFF.

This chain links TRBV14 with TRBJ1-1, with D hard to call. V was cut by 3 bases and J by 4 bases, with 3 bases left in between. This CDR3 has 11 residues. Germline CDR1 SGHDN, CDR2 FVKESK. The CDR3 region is CASSHGTEAFF. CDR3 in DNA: TGTGCCAGCAGCCATGGCACTGAAGCTTTCTTT.

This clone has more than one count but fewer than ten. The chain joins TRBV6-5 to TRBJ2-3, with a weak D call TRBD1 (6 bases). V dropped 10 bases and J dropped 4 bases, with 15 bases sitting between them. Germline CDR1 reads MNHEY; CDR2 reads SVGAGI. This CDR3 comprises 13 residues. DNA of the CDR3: TGTGCCACACTTGACAGGATCCCAGATACGCAGTATTTT. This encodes CATLDRIPDTQYF.

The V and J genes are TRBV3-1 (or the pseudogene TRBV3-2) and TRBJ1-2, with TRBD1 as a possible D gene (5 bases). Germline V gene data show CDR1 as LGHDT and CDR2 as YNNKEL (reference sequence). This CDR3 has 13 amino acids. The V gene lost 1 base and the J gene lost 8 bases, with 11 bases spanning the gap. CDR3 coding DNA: TGTGCCAGCAGCCAAGCTGGGGGGGAGGGCTACACCTTC. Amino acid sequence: CASSQAGGEGYTF.

The CDR3 loop reads CASTRTGGLNQPQHF. CDR3 DNA sequence: TGTGCCAGCACCCGGACAGGGGGTTTAAATCAGCCCCAGCATTTT. The chain combines TRBV5-5 with TRBJ1-5; TRBD1 agrees at 10 bases. With V trimmed by 6 bases and J by 4 bases, 7 bases remained unmatched. The CDR3 consists of 15 residues. CDR1 SGHKS and CDR2 YYEKEE come from the germline V gene (reference sequence).

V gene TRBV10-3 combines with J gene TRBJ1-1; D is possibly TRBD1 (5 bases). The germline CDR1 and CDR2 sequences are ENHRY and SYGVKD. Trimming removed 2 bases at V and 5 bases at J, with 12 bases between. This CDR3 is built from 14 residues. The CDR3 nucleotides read TGTGCCATCAGTGAGGTTCAGGGTGGAACTGAAGCTTTCTTT. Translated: CAISEVQGGTEAFF.

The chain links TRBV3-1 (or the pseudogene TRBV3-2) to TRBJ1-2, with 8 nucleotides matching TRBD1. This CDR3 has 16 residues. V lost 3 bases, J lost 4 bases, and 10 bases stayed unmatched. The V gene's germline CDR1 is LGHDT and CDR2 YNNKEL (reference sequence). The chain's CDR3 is CASSQDGQGDGYGYTF. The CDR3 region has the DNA TGTGCCAGCAGCCAGGATGGACAGGGTGACGGCTATGGCTACACCTTC.

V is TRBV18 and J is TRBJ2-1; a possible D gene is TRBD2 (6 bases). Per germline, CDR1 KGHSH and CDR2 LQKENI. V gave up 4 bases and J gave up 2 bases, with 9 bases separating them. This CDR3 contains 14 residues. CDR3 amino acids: CASSRGVPYNEQFF. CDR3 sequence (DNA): TGTGCCAGCTCACGCGGGGTTCCCTACAATGAGCAGTTCTTC.

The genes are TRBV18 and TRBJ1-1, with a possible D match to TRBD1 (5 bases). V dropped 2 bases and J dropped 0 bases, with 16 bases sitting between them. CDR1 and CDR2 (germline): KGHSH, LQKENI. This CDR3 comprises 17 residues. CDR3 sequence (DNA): TGTGCCAGCTCACCAGGGGATGGGGGTTTCATGAACACTGAAGCTTTCTTT. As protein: CASSPGDGGFMNTEAFF.

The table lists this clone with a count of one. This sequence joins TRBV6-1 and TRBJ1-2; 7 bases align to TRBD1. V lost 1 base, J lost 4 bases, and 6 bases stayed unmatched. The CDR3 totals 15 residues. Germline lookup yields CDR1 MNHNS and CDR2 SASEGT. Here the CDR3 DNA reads TGTGCCAGCAGTGAAGGCCCGGGACAGAGCTATGGCTACACCTTC. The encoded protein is CASSEGPGQSYGYTF.

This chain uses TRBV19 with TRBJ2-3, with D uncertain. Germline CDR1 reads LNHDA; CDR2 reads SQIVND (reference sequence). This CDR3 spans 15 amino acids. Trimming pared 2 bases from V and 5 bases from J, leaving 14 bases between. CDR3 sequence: CASSISSLSGDTQYF. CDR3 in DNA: TGTGCCAGTAGTATATCCAGTCTGAGTGGAGATACGCAGTATTTT.

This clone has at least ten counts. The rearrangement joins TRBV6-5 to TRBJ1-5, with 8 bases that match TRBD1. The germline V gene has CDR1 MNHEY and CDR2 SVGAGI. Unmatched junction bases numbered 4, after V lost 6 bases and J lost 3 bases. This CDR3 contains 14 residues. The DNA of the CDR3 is TGTGCCAGCAGAAACAGGGGGGACAATCAGCCCCAGCATTTT. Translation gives CASRNRGDNQPQHF.

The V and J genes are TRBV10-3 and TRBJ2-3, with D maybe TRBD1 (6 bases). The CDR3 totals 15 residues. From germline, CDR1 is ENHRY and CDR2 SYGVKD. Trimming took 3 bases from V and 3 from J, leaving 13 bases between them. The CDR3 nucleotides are TGTGCCATCAGTGAACCGGACAGAGGGACAGATACGCAGTATTTT. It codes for CAISEPDRGTDTQYF.

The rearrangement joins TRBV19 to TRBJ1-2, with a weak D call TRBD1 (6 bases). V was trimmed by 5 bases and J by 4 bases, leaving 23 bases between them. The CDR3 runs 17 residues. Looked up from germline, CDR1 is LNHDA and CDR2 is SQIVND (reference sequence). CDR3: CASSLGGLGLHFYGYTF. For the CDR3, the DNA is TGTGCCAGTAGTCTAGGGGGTCTGGGACTCCATTTCTATGGCTACACCTTC.

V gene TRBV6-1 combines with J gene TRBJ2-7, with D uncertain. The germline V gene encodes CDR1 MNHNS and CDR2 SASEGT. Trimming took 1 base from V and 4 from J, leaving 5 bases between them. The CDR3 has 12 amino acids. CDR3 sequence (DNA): TGTGCCAGCAGTGAAGTCTGGTACGAGCAGTACGTC. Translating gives CASSEVWYEQYV.